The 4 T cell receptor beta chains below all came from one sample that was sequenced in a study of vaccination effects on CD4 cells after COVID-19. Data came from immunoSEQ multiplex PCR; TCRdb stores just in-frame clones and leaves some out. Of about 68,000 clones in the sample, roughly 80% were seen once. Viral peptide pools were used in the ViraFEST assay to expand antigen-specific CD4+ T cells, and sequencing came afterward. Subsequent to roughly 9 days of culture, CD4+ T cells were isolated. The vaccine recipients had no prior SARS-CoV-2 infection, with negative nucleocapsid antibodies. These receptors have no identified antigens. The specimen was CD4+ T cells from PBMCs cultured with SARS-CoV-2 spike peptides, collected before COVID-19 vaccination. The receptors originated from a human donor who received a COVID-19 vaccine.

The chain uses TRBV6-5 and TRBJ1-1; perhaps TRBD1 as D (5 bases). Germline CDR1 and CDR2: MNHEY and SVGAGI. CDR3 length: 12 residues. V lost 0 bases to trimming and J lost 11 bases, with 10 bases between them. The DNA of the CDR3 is TGTGCCAGCAGTTACTCTGCAGGGAGGGCTTTCTTT. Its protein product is CASSYSAGRAFF.

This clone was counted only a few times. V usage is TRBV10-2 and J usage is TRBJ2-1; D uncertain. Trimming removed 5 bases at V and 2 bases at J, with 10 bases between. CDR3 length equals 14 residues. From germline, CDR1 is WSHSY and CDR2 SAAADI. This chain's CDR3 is CASSIDTTYNEQFF. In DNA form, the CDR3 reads TGCGCCAGCAGTATTGACACGACCTACAATGAGCAGTTCTTC.

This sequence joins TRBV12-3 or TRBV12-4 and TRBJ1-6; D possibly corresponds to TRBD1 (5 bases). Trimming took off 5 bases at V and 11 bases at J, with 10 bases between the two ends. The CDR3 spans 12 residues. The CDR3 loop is CASSPGYTPLHF. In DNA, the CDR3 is TGTGCCAGCAGTCCAGGGTACACACCCCTCCACTTT.

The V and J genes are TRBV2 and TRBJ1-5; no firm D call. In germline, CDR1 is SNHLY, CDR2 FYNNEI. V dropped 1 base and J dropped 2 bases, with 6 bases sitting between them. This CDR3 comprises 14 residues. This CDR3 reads CASSEVTGNQPQHF. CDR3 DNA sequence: TGTGCCAGCAGTGAAGTCACAGGCAATCAGCCCCAGCATTTT.